The 15 T cell receptor beta chains below were found in one sample sequenced in a study of blood T cell repertoires in COVID-19. Assay used: immunoSEQ multiplex PCR; TCRdb lists only in-frame clones, some missing. The table records over 150,000 clones, roughly four fifths of them present only once. Sequenced sample: peripheral blood. These receptors all come from a woman in her seventies with COVID-19, enrolled during active disease.

This chain links TRBV5-1 with TRBJ2-6; TRBD1 is a possible D gene (5 bases). CDR3 length: 15 residues. V was clipped by 6 bases and J by 4 bases, with 14 bases between them. CDR1 SGHRS and CDR2 YFSETQ come from the germline V gene. The CDR3 sequence is CASTPGPSGANVLTF. CDR3 sequence (DNA): TGCGCCAGCACCCCAGGGCCTTCGGGGGCCAACGTCCTGACTTTC.

This chain uses TRBV9 with TRBJ1-4, with a weak D call TRBD1 (6 bases). Deletions cut 3 bases from V and 4 bases from J, with 10 bases between. The CDR3 contains 14 residues. Germline lookup yields CDR1 SGDLS and CDR2 YYNGEE. CDR3 DNA sequence: TGTGCCAGCAGCGCCGGGACAAATAATGAAAAACTGTTTTTT. Its protein product is CASSAGTNNEKLFF.

The rearrangement uses TRBV10-3 and TRBJ1-5, with D possibly being TRBD1 (5 bases). With 3 bases removed from V and 7 bases from J, the gap between germline ends came to 10 bases. Germline V gene lookup returns CDR1 ENHRY and CDR2 SYGVKD. The CDR3 spans 13 residues. CDR3 bases: TGTGCCATCAGTGACCTACAGGCCCAGCCCCAGCATTTT. It specifies CAISDLQAQPQHF.

Turning to this clone: Other DNA sequences in this sample translate to the same CDR3. The J gene is TRBJ1-1, the V gene TRBV18; 8 bases are shared with TRBD1. V lost 3 bases, J lost 3 bases, and 3 bases stayed unmatched. Germline V gene data show CDR1 as KGHSH and CDR2 as LQKENI. The length of the CDR3 is 14 residues. The CDR3 loop is CASSPLQGDTEAFF. Written as DNA, the CDR3 is TGTGCCAGCTCACCTTTACAGGGGGACACTGAAGCTTTCTTT. The entire variable domain, with the rest obtained from reference TRBV18 and TRBJ1-1, is as follows: NAGVMQNPRHLVRRRGQEARLRCSPMKGHSHVYWYRQLPEEGLKFMVYLQKENIIDESGMPKERFSAEFPKEGPSILRIQQVVRGDSAAYFCASSPLQGDTEAFFGQGTRLTVV.

J is TRBJ2-5 and V is TRBV7-9; 8 nucleotides match TRBD2. With V trimmed by 4 bases and J by 3 bases, 4 bases remained unmatched. The CDR3 extends over 14 amino acids. Per the germline V gene, CDR1 is SEHNR and CDR2 is FQNEAQ (reference sequence). The CDR3 nucleotides read TGTGCCAGCAGCTCCGGGACTAGGGAAGAGACCCAGTACTTC. It specifies CASSSGTREETQYF.

This clone was recorded a few times. The chain joins TRBV20-1 to TRBJ1-5; D not certain. V lost 3 bases and J lost 4, with 16 bases in between. CDR3 length: 15 residues. From germline, CDR1 is DFQATT and CDR2 SNEGSKA (reference sequence). The CDR3 sequence: CSASSEGSGNQPQHF. CDR3 sequence (DNA): TGCAGTGCTAGTTCTGAGGGTTCGGGTAATCAGCCCCAGCATTTT.

This clone was observed a handful of times. This specimen includes other DNA sequences encoding the same CDR3. The chain couples TRBV6-5 to TRBJ2-1, with 12 bases identical to TRBD2. This CDR3 spans 15 amino acids. In germline, CDR1 is MNHEY, CDR2 SVGAGI. The V segment lost 2 bases and the J segment 4 bases; nucleotides outside the gene matches: 0. CDR3: CASSYGLAGYNEQFF. For the CDR3, the DNA is TGTGCCAGCAGTTACGGACTAGCGGGATACAATGAGCAGTTCTTC.

The chain carries TRBV5-6 and TRBJ2-1; tentative D call: TRBD2 (7 bases). Germline assignment: CDR1 SGHDT and CDR2 YYEEEE. Between the trimmed V and J ends, which lost 2 bases and 10 bases, there was a span of 16 bases. This CDR3 contains 14 residues. The CDR3, as DNA: TGTGCCAGCAGCTTACGGGGGGCGGCTATAGAGCAGTTCTTC. It specifies CASSLRGAAIEQFF.

This chain joins TRBV6-5 and TRBJ1-2; no firm D call. The V end was cut by 8 bases, the J end by 1 base, with 5 bases between. The germline V gene has CDR1 MNHEY and CDR2 SVGAGI. The CDR3 runs to 11 residues. CDR3 region: CASGSNYGYTF. Written as DNA, the CDR3 is TGTGCCAGCGGGAGTAACTATGGCTACACCTTC.

The chain uses TRBV7-2 and TRBJ2-7; 8 bases are a match to TRBD2. The CDR3 runs to 14 residues. The V gene end was trimmed by 1 base and the J gene end by 5 bases; junction bases not matched to a gene: 4. The germline V gene encodes CDR1 SGHTA and CDR2 FQGNSA. The CDR3 sequence: CASSLDGRADEQYF. The CDR3 DNA sequence: TGTGCCAGCAGCTTAGACGGGAGGGCAGACGAGCAGTACTTC.

The J gene is TRBJ1-1, the V gene TRBV7-2; D is possibly TRBD1 (5 bases). Germline V gene lookup returns CDR1 SGHTA and CDR2 FQGNSA. This CDR3 comprises 13 residues. Trimming removed 3 bases at V and 2 bases at J, with 7 bases between. CDR3 in DNA: TGTGCCAGCAGCTTCGGACACAACACTGAAGCTTTCTTT. This sequence encodes CASSFGHNTEAFF.

This rearrangement joins TRBV6-5 to TRBJ1-1; D may be TRBD1 (6 bases). Germline lookup yields CDR1 MNHEY and CDR2 SVGAGI. The CDR3 has 15 residues. V was trimmed by 2 bases and J by 1 base, leaving 11 bases between them. The CDR3 here is CASSYSGTTNTEAFF. In DNA, the CDR3 is TGTGCCAGCAGTTACAGTGGGACAACGAACACTGAAGCTTTCTTT.

This sequence joins TRBV5-1 and TRBJ1-1, with unresolved D. V was trimmed by 0 bases and J by 0 bases, leaving 6 bases between them. Germline loops: CDR1 SGHRS, CDR2 YFSETQ. The CDR3 has 14 amino acids. The DNA for the CDR3 is TGCGCCAGCAGCTTGGACGGTCTGAACACTGAAGCTTTCTTT. Protein product: CASSLDGLNTEAFF.

This clone was observed once. The chain joins TRBV9 to TRBJ2-3; D may be TRBD2 (5 bases). CDR1 and CDR2 from the germline V gene are SGDLS and YYNGEE. The germline V and J ends were trimmed by 4 bases and 3 bases, with 18 bases remaining between them. CDR3 size: 16 residues. CDR3 loop: CASSTLGRPGTDTQYF. The CDR3 DNA reads as TGTGCCAGCAGCACCTTGGGGAGACCGGGGACAGATACGCAGTATTTT.

This sequence joins TRBV29-1 and TRBJ2-7; no firm D call. From germline, CDR1 is SQVTM and CDR2 ANQGSEA. The V end lost 5 bases, the J end lost 2 bases, and 13 bases lay between the germline ends. The CDR3 is 13 amino acids. The CDR3 spells CSVWAAPTYEQYF. DNA for the CDR3: TGCAGCGTTTGGGCCGCCCCGACCTACGAGCAGTACTTC.